Presented here are 9 T cell receptor beta chains from one specimen sequenced in a study of CD8+CD57+ T cells in acquired aplastic anemia. Flow cytometry had shown expanded CD8+CD57+ cells in the patients chosen for sequencing. The use of genomic DNA as template underpinned the TCR beta VDJ and CDR3 profiling. TCRdb called the reads again in MiXCR, with one record for every CDR3 protein. Of roughly 180,000 distinct CDR3 sequences listed, around 50% are singletons. The sequencing input was sorted CD4+, CD8+, or CD8+CD57+ T cells (not recorded which) from PBMCs. These receptors all stem from a human donor with aplastic anemia.

This clonotype was seen a single time. CDR3 DNA: TGTGCCATCAGTACGACACTGAACACCGGGGAGCTGTTTTTT. It is translated as CAISTTLNTGELFF. The V gene is TRBV10-3, the J gene TRBJ2-2; D remains unclear. CDR3 length: 14 amino acids. V lost 5 bases to trimming and J lost 1 base, with 8 bases between them. From germline, CDR1 is ENHRY and CDR2 SYGVKD.

This clonotype occurred many times. This sequence joins TRBV12-3 or TRBV12-4 and TRBJ1-3; D may be TRBD1 (5 bases). Deletions cut 7 bases from V and 0 bases from J, with 13 bases between. The CDR3 loop spans 15 amino acids. In DNA, the CDR3 is TGTGCCAGCACCGAGGGACGGCCCTCTGGAAACACCATATATTTT. This gives the protein CASTEGRPSGNTIYF.

The chain is built from TRBV7-2 and TRBJ2-1, with 8 bases aligning to TRBD1. Germline loops: CDR1 SGHTA, CDR2 FQGNSA. This CDR3 contains 14 residues. J was trimmed by 9 bases and V by 0 bases; bases with no gene match: 4. This CDR3 is CASSLAQGAPEQFF. The CDR3 DNA follows: TGTGCCAGCAGCTTAGCGCAGGGGGCGCCTGAGCAGTTCTTC.

V gene TRBV11-1 combines with J gene TRBJ2-1, with 9 bases that match TRBD1. This CDR3 comprises 16 residues. Germline trimming cut 5 bases from V and 5 bases from J; bases unmatched to any gene: 10. Per the germline V gene, CDR1 is SGHAT and CDR2 is FQDESV (reference sequence). Written as DNA, the CDR3 is TGTGCCAGCAGCCCACCCCTAAGACAGGGGGACAATGAGCAGTTCTTC. Protein product: CASSPPLRQGDNEQFF.

The chain employs TRBV10-3 and TRBJ1-6; 8 nucleotides match TRBD1. The CDR3 is made up of 14 amino acids. Germline loops: CDR1 ENHRY, CDR2 SYGVKD. The trim removed 4 bases at V and 8 bases at J, leaving 4 bases unmatched. The CDR3 loop is CAISGSRGHSPLHF. The DNA for the CDR3 is TGTGCCATCAGTGGGAGCAGGGGGCATTCACCCCTCCACTTT.

This clonotype was seen many times. V and J are TRBV10-1 and TRBJ2-3; D call uncertain. Per germline, CDR1 WNHNN and CDR2 SYGVQD (reference sequence). CDR3 length: 15 amino acids. Between the trimmed V and J ends, which lost 7 bases and 0 bases, there was a span of 14 bases. The CDR3 region is CASTLNGDSTDTQYF. The CDR3 nucleotides read TGCGCCAGCACTTTGAATGGGGATAGCACAGATACGCAGTATTTT.

There are many counts of this clonotype. This sequence joins TRBV9 and TRBJ2-3; D may correspond to TRBD1 or TRBD2 (6 bases each). In germline, CDR1 is SGDLS, CDR2 YYNGEE. The CDR3 covers 16 residues. V was shortened by 4 bases and J by 2 bases, with 17 bases between the two germline ends. CDR3 DNA: TGTGCCAGCAGCCCCTCGGGGGCTACTAACACAGATACGCAGTATTTT. Residues: CASSPSGATNTDTQYF.

The table lists this clonotype with many counts. The chain joins TRBV4-1 to TRBJ2-2; unclear D gene. Germline-derived CDR1 and CDR2 are MGHRA and YSYEKL. This CDR3 spans 12 amino acids. Trimming pared 3 bases from V and 5 bases from J, leaving 4 bases between. CDR3 nucleotide sequence: TGCGCCAGCAGCCAGGAAACCGGGGAGCTGTTTTTT. Residues: CASSQETGELFF.

This clonotype has ten or more counts. The chain uses TRBV6-5 and TRBJ1-1; no definite D call. The CDR3 is 14 residues long. The V end lost 0 bases, the J end lost 2 bases, and 7 bases lay between the germline ends. Germline V lookup: CDR1 MNHEY, CDR2 SVGAGI. The CDR3 spells CASSYSRSNTEAFF. As DNA, the CDR3 is TGTGCCAGCAGTTACTCTAGGAGTAACACTGAAGCTTTCTTT.